Detailed here is one T cell receptor (beta chain). Its antigen is as yet unknown. Method: immunoSEQ multiplex PCR; TCRdb's copy keeps in-frame clones and lacks some. The data show 95,000 to 150,000 clones, roughly 86% seen once. This specimen comes from a study of T cell responses to AZD1222 COVID-19 vaccine. The V gene lost 2 bases and the J gene lost 2 bases, with 17 bases spanning the gap. The CDR3 spans 17 residues. Per the germline V gene, CDR1 is SGDLS and CDR2 is YYNGEE. General study findings and limits: Just six or seven AZD1222 recipients tested seropositive at baseline. Researchers report vaccine-associated CD4 TCRs spanning spike, with dominance at 160-218 and 743-854. In the spike-specific TCR repertoire, nearly half reportedly target unmutated variant regions.

Sequences were derived from peripheral blood, sampled on day 0 of AZD1222 vaccination. The clonotype originates from an adult in good health. The chain recombines TRBV9 with TRBJ2-1, with D perhaps assigned TRBD1 or TRBD2 (5 bases each). The CDR3 sequence: CASSVFQGVRAYNEQFF. CDR3 nucleotide sequence: TGTGCCAGCAGCGTGTTCCAGGGAGTTAGGGCCTACAATGAGCAGTTCTTC.